This T cell receptor (beta chain) was recorded in a study of T cells expressing NK-cell markers. Whole-study results and caveats: One observes that, in a handful of donors, these clonotypes were also the leading ones within the CD3+CD56-NKG2C+ fraction. Whether the expanded NKG2C+ T cell clones recognized HCMV remained unclear.

The germline gives CDR1 SGHTA, CDR2 FQGTGA. CDR3 length: 13 amino acids. As regards this clonotype: Its matching antigen is unknown.

TCR beta libraries carry UMIs added by 5'RACE template switching. TCRdb derives one entry per CDR3 protein from the 5' RACE reads, leaving out DNA. The sample yields about 450,000 distinct CDR3 sequences, of which the top ten take up less than 7.5%. The sequenced sample was blood T cells: a sorted CD56 or NKG2C T cell subset, CD4+ or CD8+ T cells, or bulk PBMC T cells (not recorded which). The receptor was derived from a woman between 18 and 70 years old in good health. The chain joins TRBV7-3 to TRBJ2-7; the D gene TCRdb calls, TRBD1, cannot be checked with no DNA. The CDR3 reads CASSFGQQYEQYF. Full variable domain (outside the CDR3, taken from reference TRBV7-3 and TRBJ2-7): GAGVSQTPSNKVTEKGKYVELRCDPISGHTALYWYRQSLGQGPEFLIYFQGTGAADDSGLPNDRFFAVRPEGSVSTLKIQRTERGDSAVYLCASSFGQQYEQYFGPGTRLTVT.